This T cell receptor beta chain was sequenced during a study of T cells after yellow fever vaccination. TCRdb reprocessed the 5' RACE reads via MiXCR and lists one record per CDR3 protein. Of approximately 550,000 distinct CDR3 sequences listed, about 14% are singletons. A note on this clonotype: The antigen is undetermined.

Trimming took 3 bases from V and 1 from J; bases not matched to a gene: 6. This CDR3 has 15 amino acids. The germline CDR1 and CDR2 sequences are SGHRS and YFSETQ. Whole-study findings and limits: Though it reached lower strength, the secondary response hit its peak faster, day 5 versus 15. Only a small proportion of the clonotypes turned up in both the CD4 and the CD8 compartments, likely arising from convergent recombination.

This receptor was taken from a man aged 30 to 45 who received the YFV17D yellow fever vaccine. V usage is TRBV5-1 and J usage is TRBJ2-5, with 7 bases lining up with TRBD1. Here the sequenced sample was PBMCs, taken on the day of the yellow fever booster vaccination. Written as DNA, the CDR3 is TGCGCCAGCAGCTCCCACGGACAGGCCCAAGAGACCCAGTACTTC. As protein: CASSSHGQAQETQYF.